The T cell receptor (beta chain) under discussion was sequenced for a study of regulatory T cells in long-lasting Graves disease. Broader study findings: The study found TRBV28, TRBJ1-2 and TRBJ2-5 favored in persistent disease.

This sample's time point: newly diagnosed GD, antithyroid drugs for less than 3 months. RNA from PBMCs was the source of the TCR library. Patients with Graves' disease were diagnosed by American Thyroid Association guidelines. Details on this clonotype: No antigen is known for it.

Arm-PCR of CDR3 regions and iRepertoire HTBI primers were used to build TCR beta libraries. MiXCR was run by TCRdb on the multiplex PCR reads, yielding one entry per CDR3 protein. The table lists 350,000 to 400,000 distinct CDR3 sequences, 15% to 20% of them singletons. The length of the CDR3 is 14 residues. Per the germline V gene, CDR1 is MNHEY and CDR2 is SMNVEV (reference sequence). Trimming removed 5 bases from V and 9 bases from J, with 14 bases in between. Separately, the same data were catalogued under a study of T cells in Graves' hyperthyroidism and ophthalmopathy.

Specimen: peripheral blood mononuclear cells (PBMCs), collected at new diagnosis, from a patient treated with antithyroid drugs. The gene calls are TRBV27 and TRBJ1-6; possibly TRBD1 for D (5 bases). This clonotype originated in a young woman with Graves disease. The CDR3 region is CASSSRQGGSPLHF. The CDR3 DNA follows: TGTGCCAGCAGTAGTCGCCAGGGAGGTTCACCCCTCCACTTT.